The 25 T cell receptor beta chains listed next were all sequenced from one sample in a study of T-cell reconstitution after alpha-beta-depleted transplantation in children. Preparation of the TCRbeta library used unique molecular identifiers. TCRdb re-derived calls from the PCR reads in MiXCR, one entry per CDR3 protein. The sample consists of some 150,000 distinct CDR3 sequences, around 8.5% of them appearing once. The sequencing used PBMCs, mostly from graft donor cells, collected 180 days after TCRalphabeta/CD19-depleted stem cell transplant. All receptors come from a female patient aged 2-10 years who had a stem cell transplant for congenital amegakaryocytic thrombocytopenia, so the T cells may come from the graft donor.

This clonotype was seen many times. The genes are TRBV7-3 and TRBJ2-3, with 8 nucleotides matching TRBD2. Germline V gene lookup returns CDR1 SGHTA and CDR2 FQGTGA. After removal of 4 bases from V and 2 bases from J, the junction contained 5 bases not matched to a gene. The CDR3 is made up of 15 amino acids. CDR3 coding DNA: TGTGCCAGCAGCTCTAAGCGGGAGACCACAGATACGCAGTATTTT. Encoded protein: CASSSKRETTDTQYF.

In this sample, this clonotype turned up many times. This rearrangement joins TRBV7-7 to TRBJ2-1, with D unclear. Germline V gene sequence: CDR1 SSHAT, CDR2 FNYEAQ (reference sequence). This CDR3 contains 14 residues. V lost 5 bases to trimming and J lost 2 bases, with 10 bases between them. The CDR3 region has the DNA TGTGCCAGCAGCCCTGGACCAACCTACAATGAGCAGTTCTTC. Protein product: CASSPGPTYNEQFF.

There are many counts of this clonotype. The V gene is TRBV12-3 or TRBV12-4, the J gene TRBJ1-5, with a weak D call TRBD1 (5 bases). V dropped 4 bases and J dropped 1 base, with 5 bases sitting between them. This CDR3 comprises 13 residues. DNA for the CDR3: TGTGCCAGCAGTTGGGACAGCAATCAGCCCCAGCATTTT. It encodes CASSWDSNQPQHF.

This clonotype was counted ten times or more. This sequence joins TRBV3-1 and TRBJ2-4; D unresolved. The V and J ends lost 8 bases and 2 bases respectively, with 4 bases between them. Germline CDR1 LGHDT, CDR2 YNNKEL (reference sequence). This CDR3 has 11 residues. The CDR3 region is CASGTKNIQYF. The CDR3 bases are TGTGCCAGCGGTACCAAAAACATTCAGTACTTC.

This clonotype was observed at least ten times. V and J are TRBV12-3 or TRBV12-4 and TRBJ2-6; D remains ambiguous. CDR3 size: 11 residues. V lost 7 bases and J lost 4, with 2 bases in between. This CDR3 is CASTGANVLTF. DNA for the CDR3: TGTGCCAGCACCGGGGCCAACGTCCTGACTTTC.

This clonotype has at least ten counts. The chain combines TRBV4-2 with TRBJ2-7; 9 bases align to TRBD2. The CDR3 sequence is 12 residues long. CDR1 is LGHNA and CDR2 is YNFKEQ in the germline V gene. Unmatched junction bases numbered 0, after V lost 4 bases and J lost 5 bases. The CDR3 coding sequence is TGTGCCAGCAGCCTAGCGGGAGACGAGCAGTACTTC. Its protein is CASSLAGDEQYF.

This clonotype was observed many times. The V and J genes are TRBV28 and TRBJ2-7; D may correspond to TRBD1 or TRBD2 (6 bases each). This CDR3 has 15 amino acids. Per the germline V gene, CDR1 is MDHEN and CDR2 is SYDVKM. The V and J ends lost 3 bases and 3 bases respectively, with 15 bases between them. Here the CDR3 reads CASSFRGRLNYEQYF. CDR3 in DNA: TGTGCCAGCAGTTTTCGGGGGCGATTAAACTACGAGCAGTACTTC. The variable domain in full, with the rest retrieved from reference TRBV28 and TRBJ2-7, is DVKVTQSSRYLVKRTGEKVFLECVQDMDHENMFWYRQDPGLGLRLIYFSYDVKMKEKGDIPEGYSVSREKKERFSLILESASTNQTSMYLCASSFRGRLNYEQYFGPGTRLTVT.

This chain uses TRBV2 with TRBJ1-2; tentative D call: TRBD1 (6 bases). CDR1 is SNHLY and CDR2 is FYNNEI in the germline V gene. The V end lost 2 bases, the J end lost 4 bases, and 17 bases lay between the germline ends. This CDR3 comprises 16 residues. The CDR3 DNA follows: TGTGCCAGCAGTGAACGCGGACAGACCTCGGTCTATGGCTACACCTTC. It encodes CASSERGQTSVYGYTF.

This rearrangement joins TRBV27 to TRBJ2-4, with TRBD1 as a possible D gene (6 bases). V shed 8 bases and J shed 0 bases, with 20 bases lying between them. CDR1 is MNHEY, CDR2 SMNVEV, per germline (reference sequence). The CDR3 has 17 amino acids. CDR3 nucleotides: TGTGCCAGCGGGTTGGGGGCGAGTTTCTTAGCCAAAAACATTCAGTACTTC. As protein: CASGLGASFLAKNIQYF.

This clonotype was counted many times. The chain combines TRBV12-3 or TRBV12-4 with TRBJ1-2, with D maybe TRBD1 (6 bases). V was cut by 5 bases and J by 4 bases, with 11 bases left in between. CDR3 length: 13 residues. The CDR3 sequence: CASSPTGSYGYTF. The CDR3 coding sequence is TGTGCCAGCAGTCCGACAGGAAGCTATGGCTACACCTTC.

The chain carries TRBV28 and TRBJ1-4; 9 bases fit TRBD1. Germline CDR1 and CDR2: MDHEN and SYDVKM. CDR3 length: 15 amino acids. V lost 7 bases and J lost 5; bases outside the gene matches: 8. The DNA of the CDR3 is TGTGCCAGCACCTCTGGGGGGACAGGGAATGAAAAACTGTTTTTT. Translated: CASTSGGTGNEKLFF.

The chain uses TRBV7-2 and TRBJ2-7; tentative D call: TRBD2 (5 bases). The length of the CDR3 is 13 residues. CDR1 SGHTA and CDR2 FQGNSA come from the germline V gene. The germline V and J ends were trimmed by 5 bases and 3 bases, with 11 bases remaining between them. The CDR3 nucleotides read TGTGCCAGCAGCCCCCCGGGATTCTACGAGCAGTACTTC. Its translation: CASSPPGFYEQYF.

This clonotype was seen many times. V gene TRBV29-1 combines with J gene TRBJ2-3; D may be TRBD1 or TRBD2 (5 bases each). CDR1 is SQVTM and CDR2 is ANQGSEA in the germline V gene. The CDR3 has 14 amino acids. V lost 3 bases to trimming and J lost 2 bases, with 12 bases between them. In DNA form, the CDR3 reads TGCAGCGTTGATTCCGGGACCATCACAGATACGCAGTATTTT. Amino acid sequence: CSVDSGTITDTQYF.

This clonotype appeared many times. V usage is TRBV20-1 and J usage is TRBJ2-7, with 7 bases fitting TRBD1. The V gene end was trimmed by 4 bases and the J gene end by 5 bases; junction bases not matched to a gene: 2. Germline V CDR1 and CDR2: DFQATT, SNEGSKA (reference sequence). The CDR3 is made up of 11 amino acids. Written as DNA, the CDR3 is TGCAGTGCTACGGACAGGCACGAGCAGTACTTC. Its protein is CSATDRHEQYF.

The chain carries TRBV27 and TRBJ2-1, with 13 nucleotides matching TRBD2. This CDR3 region has 15 residues. CDR1 is MNHEY and CDR2 is SMNVEV in the germline V gene (reference sequence). V trimming: 6 bases; J trimming: 4 bases; junction bases outside the gene matches: 3. The CDR3, as DNA: TGTGCCAGCAGCCAGGGACTAGCGGGGTACAATGAGCAGTTCTTC. Translated, it gives CASSQGLAGYNEQFF.

This clonotype has at least ten counts. The chain joins TRBV19 to TRBJ2-1; 10 bases fit TRBD2. Germline loops: CDR1 LNHDA, CDR2 SQIVND (reference sequence). This CDR3 has 16 residues. V trimming: 7 bases; J trimming: 0 bases; junction bases outside the gene matches: 6. The CDR3 region has the DNA TGTGCCAGTAAGGCTAGCGGGAGACACTCCTACAATGAGCAGTTCTTC. This gives the protein CASKASGRHSYNEQFF. Variable domain in full (rest from reference TRBV19 and TRBJ2-1): DGGITQSPKYLFRKEGQNVTLSCEQNLNHDAMYWYRQDPGQGLRLIYYSQIVNDFQKGDIAEGYSVSREKKESFPLTVTSAQKNPTAFYLCASKASGRHSYNEQFFGPGTRLTVL.

This clonotype was observed many times. The CDR3 coding sequence is TGTGCCAGCTCCCCCCTAGCGGGAGGGCCGGAGACCCAGTACTTC. Translating it yields CASSPLAGGPETQYF. This rearrangement joins TRBV6-2 or TRBV6-3 to TRBJ2-5; TRBD2 agrees at 12 bases. The V gene end was trimmed by 8 bases and the J gene end by 5 bases; junction bases not matched to a gene: 9. The germline CDR1 and CDR2 sequences are MNHEY and SVGEGT. This CDR3 is built from 15 residues.

For this clonotype: With a much larger clone just one base away, this may be a read error. The V call is TRBV20-1, the J call TRBJ2-3, with 10 bases identical to TRBD2. Unmatched junction bases numbered 6, after V lost 1 base and J lost 5 bases. The CDR3 is made up of 15 amino acids. The germline V gene encodes CDR1 DFQATT and CDR2 SNEGSKA (reference sequence). CDR3 residues: CSARVTSGCRDTQYF. CDR3 DNA sequence: TGCAGTGCTAGAGTGACTAGCGGGTGCAGAGATACGCAGTATTTT.

This clonotype was found a few times. This chain joins TRBV7-9 and TRBJ2-1, with 7 bases aligning to TRBD2. This CDR3 has 15 residues. The trim removed 5 bases at V and 5 bases at J, leaving 9 bases unmatched. Looked up from germline, CDR1 is SEHNR and CDR2 is FQNEAQ (reference sequence). This CDR3 is CASSLQGSGHNEQFF. DNA for the CDR3: TGTGCCAGCAGCCTTCAAGGTAGCGGGCACAATGAGCAGTTCTTC.

This clonotype has just a few counts. J is TRBJ2-5 and V is TRBV15; 10 nucleotides match TRBD2. The CDR3 contains 16 residues. Losses at the gene ends were 3 bases for V and 4 bases for J; bases not matched to a gene: 8. Germline CDR1 LNHNV, CDR2 YYDKDF (reference sequence). CDR3 in amino acids: CATSRRSGGRAETQYF. DNA of the CDR3: TGTGCCACCAGCAGGCGTAGCGGGGGGCGGGCAGAGACCCAGTACTTC.

The chain couples TRBV18 to TRBJ2-1, with TRBD2 identical over 11 bases. This CDR3 comprises 14 residues. CDR1 is KGHSH, CDR2 LQKENI, per germline. Trimming removed 6 bases from V and 9 bases from J; junction bases left unmatched: 7. CDR3: CASSSSGRSSEQFF. The DNA of the CDR3 is TGTGCCAGCTCCTCTAGCGGGAGGTCTTCTGAGCAGTTCTTC.

This clonotype was counted ten times or more. This chain links TRBV20-1 with TRBJ2-2; 9 bases agree with TRBD1. After removal of 5 bases from V and 3 bases from J, the junction contained 1 base not matched to a gene. Germline CDR1 is DFQATT and CDR2 is SNEGSKA (reference sequence). CDR3 length: 13 amino acids. CDR3 loop: CSAHRGHTGELFF. The CDR3 DNA follows: TGCAGTGCTCACAGGGGGCACACCGGGGAGCTGTTTTTT.

This clonotype has a count of ten or more. The V gene is TRBV30, the J gene TRBJ1-4, with no clear D. The V end was cut by 5 bases, the J end by 8 bases, with 9 bases between. Germline V lookup: CDR1 GTSNPN, CDR2 SVGIG (reference sequence). The CDR3 has 11 amino acids. The CDR3 is CAWGSPEKLFF. In nucleotides, the CDR3 is TGTGCCTGGGGGAGCCCCGAAAAACTGTTTTTT.

This clonotype was counted ten times or more. V usage is TRBV2 and J usage is TRBJ2-4; tentative D call: TRBD2 (6 bases). Germline V gene sequence: CDR1 SNHLY, CDR2 FYNNEI. V lost 8 bases and J lost 7, with 24 bases in between. This CDR3 contains 16 residues. CDR3 region: CASQKGTGKVTNIQYF. CDR3 sequence (DNA): TGTGCCAGCCAGAAAGGGACTGGGAAGGTTACGAACATTCAGTACTTC.

The chain employs TRBV20-1 and TRBJ2-5; 10 bases line up with TRBD2. This CDR3 is built from 18 residues. The germline gives CDR1 DFQATT, CDR2 SNEGSKA (reference sequence). V trimming: 1 base; J trimming: 5 bases; junction bases outside the gene matches: 16. The CDR3 here is CSARVTPGLAFHGETQYF. The DNA for the CDR3 is TGCAGTGCTAGAGTCACGCCGGGACTAGCGTTCCATGGGGAGACCCAGTACTTC.